Shown below are 25 T cell receptor beta chains from a single sample sequenced in a study of Ad26.COV2.S vaccination and SARS-CoV-2 variants. The treatment here: about 20 received Ad26.COV2.S at low or high dose, single or two shots; about 5 received placebo; per-sample allocation not given. Samples analyzed were those drawn on day 63 after the first vaccine or placebo injection. Some clones are missing from TCRdb's copy, which holds only in-frame ones; the method was immunoSEQ multiplex PCR. The sample lists about 250,000 clones, about 87% occurring once. This sample comprised peripheral blood, obtained in a trial of Ad26.COV2.S vaccine versus placebo. These receptor sequences come from a person aged 18-65 years who received the Ad26.COV2.S COVID-19 vaccine or a placebo.

This chain connects TRBV3-1 (or the pseudogene TRBV3-2) to TRBJ1-6; 8 nucleotides line up with TRBD1. V was pared by 1 base and J by 6 bases, with 5 bases of the junction left unmatched. The length of the CDR3 is 16 residues. Looked up from germline, CDR1 is LGHDT and CDR2 is YNNKEL (reference sequence). The CDR3 protein is CASSQVSGGRNSPLHF. In DNA, the CDR3 is TGTGCCAGCAGCCAAGTTTCAGGGGGCCGTAATTCACCCCTCCACTTT.

The rearrangement joins TRBV5-6 to TRBJ1-6; D perhaps matches TRBD1 (6 bases). Trimming left V 0 bases short and J 9 bases short, with 13 bases between. The CDR3 runs to 15 residues. In germline, CDR1 is SGHDT, CDR2 YYEEEE. CDR3 loop: CASSLAGGLGSPLHF. Written as DNA, the CDR3 is TGTGCCAGCAGCTTGGCCGGGGGGCTCGGTTCACCCCTCCACTTT.

The chain carries TRBV5-6 and TRBJ1-5; D perhaps matches TRBD1 (5 bases). The CDR3 has 15 amino acids. V gave up 0 bases and J gave up 4 bases, with 11 bases separating them. Germline CDR1 is SGHDT and CDR2 is YYEEEE. The CDR3 nucleotides are TGTGCCAGCAGCTTGGAGGGGACGGTGAATCAGCCCCAGCATTTT. Amino acid sequence: CASSLEGTVNQPQHF.

This sequence joins TRBV5-6 and TRBJ2-7; D unresolved. The CDR3 is 14 residues long. The germline gives CDR1 SGHDT, CDR2 YYEEEE. Between the trimmed V and J ends, which lost 0 bases and 3 bases, there was a span of 10 bases. CDR3 bases: TGTGCCAGCAGCTTGGTCCGCCAGAGCTACGAGCAGTACTTC. This encodes CASSLVRQSYEQYF.

The sample holds one count of this clone. V usage is TRBV7-9 and J usage is TRBJ2-5, with 8 bases identical to TRBD1. CDR3 length: 15 amino acids. Germline values: CDR1 SEHNR, CDR2 FQNEAQ (reference sequence). The J segment lost 3 bases and the V segment lost 5 bases, leaving 8 bases of the junction unmatched. The CDR3 nucleotides are TGTGCCAGCAGCCAGCCGGGACAGGAAGAAGAGACCCAGTACTTC. Its translation is CASSQPGQEEETQYF.

This rearrangement joins TRBV11-2 to TRBJ1-2; D might be TRBD1 (5 bases). Germline loops: CDR1 SGHAT, CDR2 FQNNGV. The CDR3 loop spans 14 amino acids. Trimming shortened V by 1 base and J by 8 bases, and 14 bases separated the two germline ends. Written as DNA, the CDR3 is TGTGCCAGCAGCTTAGTAGAGGGCGCAGGGGGCTACACCTTC. This codes for CASSLVEGAGGYTF.

The chain employs TRBV18 and TRBJ1-1; D is undetermined. CDR3 length: 14 residues. V shed 4 bases and J shed 1 base, with 10 bases lying between them. Per germline, CDR1 KGHSH and CDR2 LQKENI. CDR3 region: CASSQMTGNTEAFF. The DNA for the CDR3 is TGTGCCAGCTCACAAATGACGGGGAACACTGAAGCTTTCTTT. The entire variable domain, with the rest obtained from reference TRBV18 and TRBJ1-1, is as follows: NAGVMQNPRHLVRRRGQEARLRCSPMKGHSHVYWYRQLPEEGLKFMVYLQKENIIDESGMPKERFSAEFPKEGPSILRIQQVVRGDSAAYFCASSQMTGNTEAFFGQGTRLTVV.

The CDR3 protein is CSVAGQELYEQYF. The CDR3 nucleotides read TGCAGCGTTGCGGGACAGGAGCTATACGAGCAGTACTTC. The V and J genes are TRBV29-1 and TRBJ2-7; 8 nucleotides agree with TRBD1. V gave up 4 bases and J gave up 4 bases; unmatched junction bases: 6. Germline-derived CDR1 and CDR2 are SQVTM and ANQGSEA. The CDR3 length is 13 residues.

Here the CDR3 reads CASSGVTSGSTGELFF. The CDR3 DNA sequence: TGTGCCAGCAGTGGGGTAACTAGCGGGAGCACCGGGGAGCTGTTTTTT. V is TRBV6-1 and J is TRBJ2-2; 11 positions agree with TRBD2. Germline CDR1 reads MNHNS; CDR2 reads SASEGT. V lost 4 bases and J lost 4; bases outside the gene matches: 5. The CDR3 runs to 16 residues.

This chain uses TRBV18 with TRBJ2-7, with D possibly matching TRBD2 (7 bases). Germline CDR1 KGHSH, CDR2 LQKENI. The CDR3 extends over 15 amino acids. V shed 3 bases and J shed 3 bases, with 15 bases lying between them. The CDR3 DNA reads TGTGCCAGCTCACCGAGCGGGACATCTAACTACGAGCAGTACTTC. Translating it yields CASSPSGTSNYEQYF.

This chain links TRBV9 with TRBJ2-1, with D perhaps TRBD2 (6 bases). The ends were cut back, 2 bases at V and 6 bases at J, with 15 bases in the middle. The CDR3 is 15 residues long. From germline, CDR1 is SGDLS and CDR2 YYNGEE. This CDR3 reads CASSVTDSGSNEQFF. The CDR3 region has the DNA TGTGCCAGCAGCGTGACCGATAGCGGTAGCAATGAGCAGTTCTTC.

The V call is TRBV2, the J call TRBJ1-4; D possibly corresponds to TRBD1 (6 bases). V was pared by 1 base and J by 7 bases, with 16 bases between. CDR3 length equals 16 residues. Germline values: CDR1 SNHLY, CDR2 FYNNEI. In DNA form, the CDR3 reads TGTGCCAGCAGTGAAGAACCGGCAGGGGCGGGTGAAAAACTGTTTTTT. Its protein product is CASSEEPAGAGEKLFF.

Comment on this clone: One junction end disagrees with the germline gene, perhaps due to a read error. J is TRBJ2-1 and V is TRBV3-1 (or the pseudogene TRBV3-2); 7 nucleotides match TRBD2. Germline V lookup: CDR1 LGHDT, CDR2 YNNKEL (reference sequence). The CDR3 has 16 residues. Here the CDR3 reads CAGSQEGSGIGNEQFF. The CDR3 DNA follows: TGTGCCGGCAGCCAAGAAGGCAGCGGGATCGGGAATGAGCAGTTCTTC.

The gene calls are TRBV4-1 and TRBJ2-3, with 12 bases lining up with TRBD2. The CDR3 is 17 residues long. V lost 4 bases to trimming and J lost 7 bases; unmatched junction nucleotides: 12. Looked up from germline, CDR1 is MGHRA and CDR2 is YSYEKL. The CDR3 DNA reads as TGCGCCAGCAGCCGGGGACTAGCGGGTCCTACAGGAAATACGCAGTATTTT. Amino acids: CASSRGLAGPTGNTQYF.

With respect to this clone: The same CDR3 is also encoded by other DNA sequences in this sample. The rearrangement joins TRBV5-1 to TRBJ2-6; D not resolved. Trimming removed 2 bases from V and 4 bases from J, with 10 bases in between. This CDR3 has 15 residues. The germline V gene has CDR1 SGHRS and CDR2 YFSETQ. The CDR3 is CASSLGSSGANVLTF. In DNA, the CDR3 is TGCGCCAGCAGCTTAGGGTCCTCGGGGGCCAACGTCCTGACTTTC. Full variable domain (missing parts from reference TRBV5-1 and TRBJ2-6): KAGVTQTPRYLIKTRGQQVTLSCSPISGHRSVSWYQQTPGQGLQFLFEYFSETQRNKGNFPGRFSGRQFSNSRSEMNVSTLELGDSALYLCASSLGSSGANVLTFGAGSRLTVL.

The chain joins TRBV6-5 to TRBJ2-1; D is unclear. Germline V lookup: CDR1 MNHEY, CDR2 SVGAGI. The V end lost 4 bases, the J end lost 6 bases, and 4 bases lay between the germline ends. The CDR3 runs 11 residues. The CDR3 is CASSWGNEQFF. CDR3 nucleotides: TGTGCCAGCAGTTGGGGCAATGAGCAGTTCTTC.

This chain connects TRBV5-8 to TRBJ2-5; 8 bases align to TRBD2. The CDR3 loop spans 16 amino acids. Germline CDR1 reads SGHTS; CDR2 reads YDEGEE. V lost 1 base to trimming and J lost 5 bases; unmatched junction nucleotides: 10. The CDR3 DNA reads TGTGCCAGCAGCTTGTTAGCGGGATTTCAGGCGGAGACCCAGTACTTC. This sequence encodes CASSLLAGFQAETQYF. Complete variable domain (other parts from reference TRBV5-8 and TRBJ2-5): EAGVTQSPTHLIKTRGQQATLRCSPISGHTSVYWYQQALGLGLQFLLWYDEGEERNRGNFPPRFSGRQFPNYSSELNVNALELEDSALYLCASSLLAGFQAETQYFGPGTRLLVL.

V is TRBV6-2 or TRBV6-3 and J is TRBJ2-1, with D unclear. The CDR3 is 16 amino acids. Germline CDR1 is MNHEY and CDR2 is SVGEGT. With 5 bases removed from V and 2 bases from J, the gap between germline ends came to 16 bases. The CDR3 is CASSRIRLHPYNEQFF. In DNA, the CDR3 is TGTGCCAGCAGTCGGATCAGACTCCACCCCTACAATGAGCAGTTCTTC.

V and J are TRBV19 and TRBJ1-1, with D possibly being TRBD1 (5 bases). Trimming removed 7 bases at V and 1 base at J, with 13 bases between. Germline CDR1 LNHDA, CDR2 SQIVND (reference sequence). The CDR3 has 14 amino acids. CDR3 DNA: TGTGCCAGTAACCGGGGCGCGGAGAACACTGAAGCTTTCTTT. The encoded protein is CASNRGAENTEAFF.

This clone was observed a handful of times. V usage is TRBV2 and J usage is TRBJ1-6; possibly TRBD1 for D (5 bases). Germline lookup yields CDR1 SNHLY and CDR2 FYNNEI. The CDR3 is 13 residues long. With 8 bases removed from V and 13 bases from J, the gap between germline ends came to 18 bases. CDR3: CASGAQPGSPLHF. The CDR3 bases are TGTGCCAGCGGGGCACAGCCAGGATCCCCCCTCCACTTT. The full variable domain, with the rest looked up from reference TRBV2 and TRBJ1-6, is EPEVTQTPSHQVTQMGQEVILRCVPISNHLYFYWYRQILGQKVEFLVSFYNNEISEKSEIFDDQFSVERPDGSNFTLKIRSTKLEDSAMYFCASGAQPGSPLHFGNGTRLTVT.

The V and J genes are TRBV4-1 and TRBJ1-1, with a weak D call TRBD1 (5 bases). The CDR3 covers 17 residues. Per the germline V gene, CDR1 is MGHRA and CDR2 is YSYEKL. V was shortened by 0 bases and J by 2 bases, with 16 bases between the two germline ends. The CDR3 reads CASSQERGRGLNTEAFF. CDR3 DNA: TGCGCCAGCAGCCAAGAGAGGGGTAGGGGTTTAAACACTGAAGCTTTCTTT.

Concerning this clone itself: The junction departs from germline at one end; a sequencing error may be responsible. The gene calls are TRBV30 and TRBJ1-1, with D possibly matching TRBD1 (6 bases). Germline CDR1 reads GTSNPN; CDR2 reads SVGIG (reference sequence). CDR3 length: 12 residues. CDR3 loop: CAWSVQGGTTYF. CDR3 nucleotides: TGTGCCTGGAGCGTACAGGGCGGCACAACCTACTTT. The entire variable domain, with the rest obtained from reference TRBV30 and TRBJ1-1, is as follows: SQTIHQWPATLVQPVGSPLSLECTVEGTSNPNLYWYRQAAGRGLQLLFYSVGIGQISSEVPQNLSASRPQDRQFILSSKKLLLSDSGFYLCAWSVQGGTTYFGQGTRLTVV.

This chain joins TRBV5-1 and TRBJ2-2, with D perhaps TRBD2 (7 bases). The CDR3 sequence is 17 residues long. Germline V gives CDR1 SGHRS, CDR2 YFSETQ. The germline V and J ends were trimmed by 4 bases and 1 base, with 17 bases remaining between them. Written as DNA, the CDR3 is TGCGCCAGCAGCGCCCCACAGGGAGGGGGGAACACCGGGGAGCTGTTTTTT. Its protein product is CASSAPQGGGNTGELFF.

This sequence joins TRBV6-6 and TRBJ1-2; 7 nucleotides line up with TRBD1. Trimming removed 4 bases from V and 5 bases from J; junction bases left unmatched: 4. Germline V gives CDR1 MNHNY, CDR2 SVGAGI (reference sequence). The CDR3 loop spans 13 amino acids. The CDR3 coding sequence is TGTGCCAGCAGTTTCGGGACAGCATATGGCTACACCTTC. Translating gives CASSFGTAYGYTF.

CDR3 amino acids: CASSEGPNQPQHF. CDR3 nucleotides: TGCGCCAGCAGCGAGGGACCTAATCAGCCCCAGCATTTT. The V gene is TRBV5-1, the J gene TRBJ1-5; weak D call: TRBD1 (5 bases). V lost 4 bases and J lost 4, with 9 bases in between. The germline gives CDR1 SGHRS, CDR2 YFSETQ. This CDR3 region has 13 residues.